This entry concerns a single T cell receptor (beta chain). Its target is unknown. Molecular barcoding with unique molecular identifiers was used for the TCRbeta library. TCRdb reanalysed the PCR reads using MiXCR and keeps one entry per CDR3 protein. The table lists about 980,000 distinct CDR3 sequences, around 30% of them singletons. The data were obtained in a study of T-cell reconstitution after alpha-beta-depleted transplantation in children. Study-wide results and limits: Expanded graft clones numbering several hundred reportedly gave rise to alpha-beta T cells about two months after transplant. Most T-cell counts and diversity one year after the transplant came from T cells that were newly produced.

This TCR came from a boy in the first two years of life who had a stem cell transplant for SCID, so the T cells may come from the graft donor. This material consisted of PBMCs, mostly from graft donor cells, taken 360 days after TCRalphabeta/CD19-depleted stem cell transplant.

CDR3 loop: CASSWGGLYSNQPQHF. The CDR3, as DNA: TGTGCCAGCAGCTGGGGGGGGCTGTATAGCAATCAGCCCCAGCATTTT. The rearrangement links TRBV7-2 to TRBJ1-5; weak D call: TRBD1 (6 bases). This CDR3 region has 16 residues. The V end was cut by 4 bases, the J end by 0 bases, with 13 bases between. Germline CDR1 reads SGHTA; CDR2 reads FQGNSA.